This T cell receptor beta chain derives from a study of identical twins. The CDR3 runs 12 residues. V dropped 2 bases and J dropped 8 bases, with 10 bases sitting between them. Germline CDR1 and CDR2: SGDLS and YYNGEE. TCRdb itself ran the 5' RACE reads through MiXCR, one entry per CDR3 protein. The profile covers 200,000 to 250,000 distinct CDR3 sequences, with around 8% appearing a single time and about 2% taken by the ten largest. This clonotype came up a few times. Its matching antigen is unknown. Findings and limits, study-wide: Out-of-frame alpha sequences common to twins exhibited a surplus of low generation probability. Memory repertoires showed no such pattern, whereas abundant cord blood beta clonotypes carried fewer insertions.

These data also featured in a second study, about yellow fever vaccine responses in identical twins.

The chain has TRBV9 and TRBJ1-2; no definite D call. Sequenced: memory (CD45RO+) T cells sorted from blood. The clonotype comes from a woman under 30 in good health. The CDR3 sequence: CASSVGFRGYTF. In DNA, the CDR3 is TGTGCCAGCAGCGTTGGGTTTCGGGGCTACACCTTC.